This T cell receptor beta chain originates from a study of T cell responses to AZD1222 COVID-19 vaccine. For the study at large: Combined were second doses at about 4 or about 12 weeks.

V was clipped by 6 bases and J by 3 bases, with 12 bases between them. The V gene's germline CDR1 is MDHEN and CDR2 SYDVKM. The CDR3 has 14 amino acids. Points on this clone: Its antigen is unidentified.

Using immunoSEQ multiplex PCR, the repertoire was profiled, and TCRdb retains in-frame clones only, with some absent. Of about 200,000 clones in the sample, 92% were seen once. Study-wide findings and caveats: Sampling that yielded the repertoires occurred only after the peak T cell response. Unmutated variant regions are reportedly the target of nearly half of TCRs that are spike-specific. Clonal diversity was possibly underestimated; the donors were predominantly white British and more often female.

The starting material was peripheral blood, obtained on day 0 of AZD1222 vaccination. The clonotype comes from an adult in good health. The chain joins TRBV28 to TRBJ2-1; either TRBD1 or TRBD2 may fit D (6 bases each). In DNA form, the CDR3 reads TGTGCCAGCAGCGGAGGGGGGAACTACAATGAGCAGTTCTTC. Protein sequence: CASSGGGNYNEQFF.